The entry below gives a single T cell receptor beta chain sequence along with its context. These data come from a study of blood T cell repertoires in COVID-19. On the study more broadly: The analysed material was cDNA or gDNA that came from T cells, B-cell-depleted T cells, or PBMCs.

Assay used: immunoSEQ multiplex PCR; TCRdb lists only in-frame clones, some missing. The top ten hold less than 5.5% of the sample, which has about 200,000 clones, approximately 85% seen once. This CDR3 comprises 14 residues. Deletions cut 4 bases from V and 3 bases from J, with 12 bases between. Germline V lookup: CDR1 SGHRS, CDR2 YFSETQ. The material sequenced was peripheral blood. The chain combines TRBV5-1 with TRBJ2-3; TRBD2 might be the D (6 bases). This TCR derives from a woman aged 80 or over with acute or convalescent COVID-19. CDR3: CASSALEGTDTQYF. CDR3 DNA: TGCGCCAGCAGCGCGCTGGAGGGGACAGATACGCAGTATTTT.